The 5 T cell receptor beta chains below all came from one sample that was sequenced in a study of cytomegalovirus exposure and HLA in healthy donors. The PCR used 60 Vbeta and 13 Jbeta primers. The repertoire was sequenced with immunoSEQ multiplex PCR; TCRdb's copy has only in-frame clones and lacks some. This sample has roughly 180,000 clones, with about four fifths found just once. Sequences were obtained from PBMCs. These receptors came from a boy younger than 18 in good health and CMV-seronegative.

The rearrangement uses TRBV19 and TRBJ2-3; maybe TRBD2 (6 bases). Germline V gene lookup returns CDR1 LNHDA and CDR2 SQIVND (reference sequence). The CDR3 totals 17 residues. The V end was cut by 2 bases, the J end by 0 bases, with 15 bases between. The CDR3 DNA follows: TGTGCCAGTAGTATATTAGGCGGGATCTATAGCACAGATACGCAGTATTTT. Translated: CASSILGGIYSTDTQYF.

J is TRBJ1-2 and V is TRBV14, with 9 bases matching TRBD1. The CDR3 has 15 residues. Trimming at V came to 3 bases and at J to 4 bases, leaving 6 bases not matched to a gene. Germline V CDR1 and CDR2: SGHDN, FVKESK. CDR3 nucleotides: TGTGCCAGCAGCCAGGGGACACAGGGGGCCTATGGCTACACCTTC. It codes for CASSQGTQGAYGYTF.

This chain links TRBV9 with TRBJ2-1; D possibly corresponds to TRBD2 (6 bases). Germline assignment: CDR1 SGDLS and CDR2 YYNGEE. The CDR3 extends over 15 amino acids. V lost 7 bases to trimming and J lost 5 bases, with 19 bases between them. As DNA, the CDR3 is TGTGCCAGCGAGAGGGGTCTAGCGAGCCACAATGAGCAGTTCTTC. Protein: CASERGLASHNEQFF.

The V gene is TRBV19, the J gene TRBJ2-1, with a weak D call TRBD2 (6 bases). Germline V gene data show CDR1 as LNHDA and CDR2 as SQIVND (reference sequence). The V gene lost 7 bases and the J gene lost 0 bases, with 10 bases spanning the gap. The CDR3 has 14 residues. This CDR3 is CASMLRDSYNEQFF. CDR3 nucleotide sequence: TGTGCCAGTATGCTGCGGGACTCCTACAATGAGCAGTTCTTC.

V is TRBV4-2 and J is TRBJ2-7; tentative D call: TRBD2 (5 bases). V lost 1 base and J 7 bases, leaving 8 bases between the germline ends. The CDR3 has 12 amino acids. The germline V gene encodes CDR1 LGHNA and CDR2 YNFKEQ. As DNA, the CDR3 is TGTGCCAGCAGCCAAGTTGGAGGAGAGCAGTACTTC. This gives the protein CASSQVGGEQYF.